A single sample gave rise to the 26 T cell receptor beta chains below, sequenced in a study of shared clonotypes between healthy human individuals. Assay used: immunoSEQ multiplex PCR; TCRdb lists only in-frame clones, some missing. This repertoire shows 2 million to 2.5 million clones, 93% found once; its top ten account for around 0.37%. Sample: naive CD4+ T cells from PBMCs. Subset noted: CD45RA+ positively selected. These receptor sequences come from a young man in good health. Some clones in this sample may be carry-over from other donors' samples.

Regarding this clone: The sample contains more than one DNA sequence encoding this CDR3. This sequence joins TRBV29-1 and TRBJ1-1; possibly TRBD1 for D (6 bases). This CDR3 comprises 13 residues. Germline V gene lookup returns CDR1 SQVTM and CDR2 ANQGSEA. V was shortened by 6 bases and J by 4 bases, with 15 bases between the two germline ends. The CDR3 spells CSVQTGLGTEAFF. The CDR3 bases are TGCAGCGTCCAAACAGGGTTGGGCACTGAAGCTTTCTTT.

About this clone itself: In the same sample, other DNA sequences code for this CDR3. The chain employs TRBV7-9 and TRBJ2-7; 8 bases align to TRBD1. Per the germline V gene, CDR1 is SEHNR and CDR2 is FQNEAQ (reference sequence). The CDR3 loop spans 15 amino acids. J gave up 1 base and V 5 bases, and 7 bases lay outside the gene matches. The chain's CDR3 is CASSPGQGLSYEQYF. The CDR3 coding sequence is TGTGCCAGCAGCCCCGGACAGGGCTTGTCCTACGAGCAGTACTTC.

For the CDR3, the DNA is TGTGCCAGCAGCTCTCCACAGGGGGCGCTCTACCGAAAGAACACTGAAGCTTTCTTT. It encodes CASSSPQGALYRKNTEAFF. The gene calls are TRBV7-8 and TRBJ1-1, with 9 bases identical to TRBD1. Trimming cost V 4 bases and J 1 base; bases outside gene matches: 16. The CDR3 is 19 residues long. The V gene's germline CDR1 is SGHVS and CDR2 FQNEAQ.

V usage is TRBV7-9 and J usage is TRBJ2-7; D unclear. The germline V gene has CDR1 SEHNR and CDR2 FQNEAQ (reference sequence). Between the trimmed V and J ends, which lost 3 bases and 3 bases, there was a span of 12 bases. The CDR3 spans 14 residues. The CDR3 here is CASSLGSSFYEQYF. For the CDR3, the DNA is TGTGCCAGCAGCTTGGGTTCGTCTTTCTACGAGCAGTACTTC.

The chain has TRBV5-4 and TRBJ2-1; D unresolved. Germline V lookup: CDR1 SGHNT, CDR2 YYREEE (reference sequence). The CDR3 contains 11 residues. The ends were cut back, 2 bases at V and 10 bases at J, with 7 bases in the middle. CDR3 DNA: TGTGCCAGCAGCTTCCTAGGGGAGCAGTTCTTC. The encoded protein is CASSFLGEQFF. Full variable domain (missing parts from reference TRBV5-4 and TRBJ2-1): ETGVTQSPTHLIKTRGQQVTLRCSSQSGHNTVSWYQQALGQGPQFIFQYYREEENGRGNFPPRFSGLQFPNYSSELNVNALELDDSALYLCASSFLGEQFFGPGTRLTVL.

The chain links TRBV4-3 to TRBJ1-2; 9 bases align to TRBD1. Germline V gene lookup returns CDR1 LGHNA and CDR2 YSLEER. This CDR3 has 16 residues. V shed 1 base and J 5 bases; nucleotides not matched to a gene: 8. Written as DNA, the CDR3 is TGCGCCAGCAGCCAAGCCTGGACAGGGGAGGAGTATGGCTACACCTTC. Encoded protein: CASSQAWTGEEYGYTF.

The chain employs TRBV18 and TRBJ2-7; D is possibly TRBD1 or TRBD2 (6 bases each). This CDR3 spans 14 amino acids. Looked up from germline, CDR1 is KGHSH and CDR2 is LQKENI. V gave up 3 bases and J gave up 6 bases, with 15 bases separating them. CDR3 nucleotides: TGTGCCAGCTCACCGAGGAAAGGGGGAGGCGAGCAGTACTTC. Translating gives CASSPRKGGGEQYF.

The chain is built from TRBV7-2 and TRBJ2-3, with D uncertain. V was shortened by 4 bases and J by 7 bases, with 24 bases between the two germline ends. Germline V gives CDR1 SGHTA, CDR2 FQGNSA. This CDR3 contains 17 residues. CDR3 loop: CASSSYPEVAPQHTQYF. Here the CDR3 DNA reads TGTGCCAGCAGCTCCTATCCCGAGGTAGCTCCCCAACATACGCAGTATTTT.

The CDR3 DNA sequence: TGTGCCAGCAGACCTCTCGTAGGGGCCTACAATGAGCAGTTCTTC. Encoded protein: CASRPLVGAYNEQFF. The chain recombines TRBV27 with TRBJ2-1, with TRBD1 as a possible D gene (5 bases). Trimming removed 6 bases from V and 2 bases from J, with 14 bases in between. The germline gives CDR1 MNHEY, CDR2 SMNVEV (reference sequence). The length of the CDR3 is 15 residues.

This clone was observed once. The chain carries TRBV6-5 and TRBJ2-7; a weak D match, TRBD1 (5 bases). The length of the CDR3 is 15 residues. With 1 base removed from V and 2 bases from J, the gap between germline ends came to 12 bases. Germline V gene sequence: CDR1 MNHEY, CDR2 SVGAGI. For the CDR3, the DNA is TGTGCCAGCAGTTACTACGCAGGGCTGGCCTACGAGCAGTACTTC. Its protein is CASSYYAGLAYEQYF.

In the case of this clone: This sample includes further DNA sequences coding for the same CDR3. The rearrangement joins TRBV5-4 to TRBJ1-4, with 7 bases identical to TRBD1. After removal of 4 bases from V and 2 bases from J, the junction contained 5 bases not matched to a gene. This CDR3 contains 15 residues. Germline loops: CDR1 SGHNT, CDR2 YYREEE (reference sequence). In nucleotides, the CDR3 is TGTGCCAGCAGCCCAGGGGGAACCACTAATGAAAAACTGTTTTTT. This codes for CASSPGGTTNEKLFF.

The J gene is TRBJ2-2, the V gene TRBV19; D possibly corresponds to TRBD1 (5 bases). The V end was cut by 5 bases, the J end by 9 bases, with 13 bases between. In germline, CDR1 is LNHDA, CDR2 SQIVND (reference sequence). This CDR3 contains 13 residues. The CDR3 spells CASSPWGPWELFF. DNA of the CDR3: TGTGCCAGTAGTCCTTGGGGCCCCTGGGAGCTGTTTTTT.

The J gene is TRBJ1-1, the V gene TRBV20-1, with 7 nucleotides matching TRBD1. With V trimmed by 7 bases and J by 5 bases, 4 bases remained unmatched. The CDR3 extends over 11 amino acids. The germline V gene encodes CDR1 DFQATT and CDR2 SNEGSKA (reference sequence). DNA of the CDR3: TGCAGTGTCCAGGGGGAGACTGAAGCTTTCTTT. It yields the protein CSVQGETEAFF.

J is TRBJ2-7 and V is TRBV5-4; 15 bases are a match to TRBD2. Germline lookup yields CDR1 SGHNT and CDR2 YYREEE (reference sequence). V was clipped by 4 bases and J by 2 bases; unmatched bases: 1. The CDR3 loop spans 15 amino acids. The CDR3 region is CASSRTSGRAYEQYF. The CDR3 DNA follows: TGTGCCAGCAGCCGGACTAGCGGGAGGGCCTACGAGCAGTACTTC.

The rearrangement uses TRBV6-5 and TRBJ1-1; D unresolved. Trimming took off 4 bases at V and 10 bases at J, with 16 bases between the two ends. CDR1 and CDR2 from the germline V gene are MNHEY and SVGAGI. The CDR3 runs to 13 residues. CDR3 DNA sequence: TGTGCCAGCAGTTCCGCGTCCCAATTGCGAGCTTTCTTT. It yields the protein CASSSASQLRAFF.

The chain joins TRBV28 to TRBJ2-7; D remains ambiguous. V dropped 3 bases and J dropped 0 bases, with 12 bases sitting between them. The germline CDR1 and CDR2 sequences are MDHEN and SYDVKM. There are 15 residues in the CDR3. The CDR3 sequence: CASSFYYTSSYEQYF. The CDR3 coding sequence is TGTGCCAGCAGTTTTTACTATACATCCTCCTACGAGCAGTACTTC.

The CDR3 loop is CASSTKDSGYGYTF. As DNA, the CDR3 is TGTGCCAGCAGCACCAAAGACAGTGGATATGGCTACACCTTC. The chain uses TRBV5-4 and TRBJ1-2, with D possibly matching TRBD1 (5 bases). Germline V gene sequence: CDR1 SGHNT, CDR2 YYREEE (reference sequence). Trimming left V 4 bases short and J 5 bases short, with 15 bases between. The CDR3 has 14 amino acids.

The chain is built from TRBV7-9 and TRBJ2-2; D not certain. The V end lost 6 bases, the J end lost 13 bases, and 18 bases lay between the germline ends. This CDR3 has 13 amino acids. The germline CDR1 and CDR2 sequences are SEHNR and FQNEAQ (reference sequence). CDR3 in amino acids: CASSLELAGSLFF. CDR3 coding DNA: TGTGCCAGCAGTCTAGAACTTGCCGGTTCGCTGTTTTTT.

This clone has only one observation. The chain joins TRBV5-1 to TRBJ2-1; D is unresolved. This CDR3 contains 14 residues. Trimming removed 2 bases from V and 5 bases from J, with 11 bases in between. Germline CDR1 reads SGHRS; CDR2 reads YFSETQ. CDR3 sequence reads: CASSFIPADNEQFF. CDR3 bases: TGCGCCAGCAGCTTTATACCAGCAGACAATGAGCAGTTCTTC.

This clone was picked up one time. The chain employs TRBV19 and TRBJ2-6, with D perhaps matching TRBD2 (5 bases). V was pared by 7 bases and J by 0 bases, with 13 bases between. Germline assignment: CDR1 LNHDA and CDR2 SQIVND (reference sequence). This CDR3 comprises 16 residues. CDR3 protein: CASNGLPRSGANVLTF. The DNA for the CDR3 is TGTGCCAGTAACGGACTCCCTCGCTCTGGGGCCAACGTCCTGACTTTC.

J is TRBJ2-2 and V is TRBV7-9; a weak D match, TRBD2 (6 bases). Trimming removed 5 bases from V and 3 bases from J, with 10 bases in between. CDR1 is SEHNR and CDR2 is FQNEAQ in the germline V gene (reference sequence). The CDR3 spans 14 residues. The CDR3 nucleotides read TGTGCCAGCAGCCGGGAGTACTACACCGGGGAGCTGTTTTTT. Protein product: CASSREYYTGELFF.

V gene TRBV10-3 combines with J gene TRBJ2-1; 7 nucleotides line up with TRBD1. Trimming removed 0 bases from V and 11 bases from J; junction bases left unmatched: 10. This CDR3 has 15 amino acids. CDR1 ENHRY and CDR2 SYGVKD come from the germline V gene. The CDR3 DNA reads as TGTGCCATCAGTGAGTCGGTAGGGGGCGCCGAGAAGCAGTTCTTC. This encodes CAISESVGGAEKQFF.

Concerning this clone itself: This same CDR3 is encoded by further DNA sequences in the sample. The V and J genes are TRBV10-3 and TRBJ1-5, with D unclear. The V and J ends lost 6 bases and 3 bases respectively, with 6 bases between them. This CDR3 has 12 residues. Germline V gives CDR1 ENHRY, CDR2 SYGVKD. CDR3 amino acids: CAIREDNQPQHF. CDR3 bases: TGTGCCATCAGGGAGGACAATCAGCCCCAGCATTTT.

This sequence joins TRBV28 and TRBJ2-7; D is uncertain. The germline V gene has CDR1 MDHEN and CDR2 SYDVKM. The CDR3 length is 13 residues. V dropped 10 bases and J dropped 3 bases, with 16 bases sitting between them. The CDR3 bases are TGTGCCACCTCCTTAGGGTTCCACTACGAGCAGTACTTC. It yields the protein CATSLGFHYEQYF.

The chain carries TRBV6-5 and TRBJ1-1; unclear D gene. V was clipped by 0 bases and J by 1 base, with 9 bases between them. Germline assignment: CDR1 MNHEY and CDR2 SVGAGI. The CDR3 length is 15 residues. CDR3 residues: CASSYSPRENTEAFF. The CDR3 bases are TGTGCCAGCAGTTACTCCCCACGGGAGAACACTGAAGCTTTCTTT.

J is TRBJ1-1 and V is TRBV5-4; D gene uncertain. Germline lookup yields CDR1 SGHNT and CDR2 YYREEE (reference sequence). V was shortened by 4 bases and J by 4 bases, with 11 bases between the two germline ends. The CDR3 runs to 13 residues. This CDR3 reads CASSTILLTEAFF. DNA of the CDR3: TGTGCCAGCAGCACTATATTGCTCACTGAAGCTTTCTTT.